These T cell receptor beta chains were read from a single sample in a study of blood T cells in healthy people across ages. MiXCR was run by TCRdb on the 5' RACE reads, yielding one entry per CDR3 protein. This repertoire shows 1.5 million to 2 million distinct CDR3 sequences, about 39% found once; its top ten account for under 30%. Sequences were obtained from blood. The receptors derive from a human donor in good health. Both conserved end residues are part of each CDR3. Fields, in order: CDR3 protein, CDR3 DNA, J gene, V gene, clone size, D gene. D genes are given only for firm matches. Where a row states a size, it is once, few, many or the class of an expanded clone; other rows omit it.

CASTTFRDRGQEQYF	TGTGCCAGCACGACCTTCCGGGACAGGGGACAGGAGCAGTACTTC	TRBJ2-7	TRBV2	few	TRBD1
CASSLMRGNYGYTF	TGTGCCAGCAGTTTAATGCGGGGGAACTATGGCTACACCTTC	TRBJ1-2	TRBV27	.	.
CASSFSRRNEQFF	TGTGCCAGCAGCTTTTCGCGACGGAATGAGCAGTTCTTC	TRBJ2-1	TRBV7-2	.	.
CASSLESGYQETQYF	TGCGCCAGCAGCTTGGAGTCGGGGTACCAAGAGACCCAGTACTTC	TRBJ2-5	TRBV5-1	.	.
CASSLGLARVQETQYF	TGTGCTAGCAGCTTAGGCCTAGCGAGGGTCCAAGAGACCCAGTACTTC	TRBJ2-5	TRBV7-6	.	.
CATSRDPDGIYLKNIQYF	TGTGCCACCAGCAGAGATCCTGACGGGATCTACCTCAAAAACATTCAGTACTTC	TRBJ2-4	TRBV15	.	.
CASSLFRSGTEAFF	TGTGCCAGCAGTTTATTTCGTAGTGGCACTGAAGCTTTCTTT	TRBJ1-1	TRBV28	few	.
CASSSRGYAYEQYF	TGTGCCAGCAGCTCCCGGGGGTATGCCTACGAGCAGTACTTC	TRBJ2-7	TRBV7-2	.	.
CTSTVDRNTEAFF	TGTACCAGCACCGTAGACAGGAACACTGAAGCTTTCTTT	TRBJ1-1	TRBV6-5	.	.
CATSELANEQFF	TGTGCCACCAGTGAACTAGCAAATGAGCAGTTCTTC	TRBJ2-1	TRBV24-1	.	.
CSVEPRDRDRYNEQFF	TGCAGCGTCGAACCGCGCGACAGGGACCGTTACAATGAGCAGTTCTTC	TRBJ2-1	TRBV29-1	few	TRBD1
CASRHVVAVECGYTF	TGTGCCAGCAGACACGTCGTGGCAGTGGAGTGTGGCTACACCTTC	TRBJ1-2	TRBV9	few	.
CSANLDIQETQYF	TGCAGTGCTAACCTTGACATCCAAGAGACCCAGTACTTC	TRBJ2-5	TRBV20-1	few	.
CASSPLGLAGATDTQYF	TGTGCCAGCAGCCCCCTGGGACTAGCGGGGGCCACAGATACGCAGTATTTT	TRBJ2-3	TRBV7-3	few	TRBD2
CASSQDPEGGFYEQYF	TGTGCCAGCAGCCAAGATCCGGAGGGGGGTTTCTACGAGCAGTACTTC	TRBJ2-7	TRBV4-2	.	.
CASNLMNEFGNEQFF	TGTGCCAGCAACTTAATGAATGAATTCGGGAATGAGCAGTTCTTC	TRBJ2-1	TRBV5-6	.	.
CASSLAGNPNTEAFF	TGTGCCAGCAGCTTGGCAGGGAACCCGAACACTGAAGCTTTCTTT	TRBJ1-1	TRBV11-2	.	.
CASSLRQEYEQYFGPGTPQHF	.	TRBJ1-5	TRBV7-8	.	.
CSVGKVSYNEQFF	TGCAGCGTTGGCAAAGTCTCCTACAATGAGCAGTTCTTC	TRBJ2-1	TRBV29-1	.	.
CASRPGGTGRETQYF	TGTGCCAGCAGACCGGGGGGGACAGGGCGCGAGACCCAGTACTTC	TRBJ2-5	TRBV12-3/TRBV12-4	few	.
CASRQPGLYYEQYF	TGTGCCAGCAGACAGCCGGGACTCTACTACGAGCAGTACTTC	TRBJ2-7	TRBV28	many	.
CASSQDVRGGTETQYF	TGTGCCAGCAGCCAAGATGTAAGGGGGGGCACCGAGACCCAGTACTTC	TRBJ2-5	TRBV3-1	.	.
CASSFIPGANEQYF	TGTGCCAGCAGTTTCATTCCAGGGGCCAACGAGCAGTACTTC	TRBJ2-7	TRBV27	.	.
CASSLGLWGPYEQYF	TGTGCCAGCAGCTTAGGCTTATGGGGACCGTACGAGCAGTACTTC	TRBJ2-7	TRBV7-2	.	.
CASSVETGGWDEQFF	TGTGCCAGCAGTGTCGAGACAGGGGGCTGGGATGAGCAGTTCTTC	TRBJ2-1	TRBV2	.	TRBD1
CAISRDRDQPQHF	TGTGCCATCAGCCGGGACAGAGATCAGCCCCAGCATTTT	TRBJ1-5	TRBV10-3	.	TRBD1
CASSQDREDGYTF	TGTGCCAGCAGCCAAGACAGGGAGGATGGCTACACCTTC	TRBJ1-2	TRBV4-2	many	.
CASSIGGSTDTQYF	TGCGCCAGCAGTATCGGAGGGAGCACAGATACGCAGTATTTT	TRBJ2-3	TRBV4-1	.	.
CASSFYQGYTF	TGTGCCAGCAGTTTTTATCAAGGCTACACCTTC	TRBJ1-2	TRBV28	.	.
CASSQDFAPNTGELFF	TGCGCCAGCAGCCAGGACTTTGCCCCGAACACCGGGGAGCTGTTTTTT	TRBJ2-2	TRBV4-3	.	.
CAISEMIARGQGDGYTF	TGTGCCATCAGTGAAATGATCGCACGGGGGCAAGGCGATGGCTACACCTTC	TRBJ1-2	TRBV10-3	few	.
CASSQGVDRTHTDTQYF	TGCGCCAGCAGCCAGGGGGTAGATCGTACTCACACAGATACGCAGTATTTT	TRBJ2-3	TRBV4-3	.	.
CASSPGVGQYF	TGCGCCAGCAGCCCCGGTGTAGGGCAGTACTTC	TRBJ2-7	TRBV4-1	few	.
CASSVQGVGGIYEQYF	TGTGCCAGCAGCGTACAGGGCGTAGGTGGTATCTACGAGCAGTACTTC	TRBJ2-7	TRBV28	few	.
CASSVGIGAGEQYF	TGTGCCAGCAGCGTAGGAATAGGCGCGGGCGAGCAGTACTTC	TRBJ2-7	TRBV9	few	.